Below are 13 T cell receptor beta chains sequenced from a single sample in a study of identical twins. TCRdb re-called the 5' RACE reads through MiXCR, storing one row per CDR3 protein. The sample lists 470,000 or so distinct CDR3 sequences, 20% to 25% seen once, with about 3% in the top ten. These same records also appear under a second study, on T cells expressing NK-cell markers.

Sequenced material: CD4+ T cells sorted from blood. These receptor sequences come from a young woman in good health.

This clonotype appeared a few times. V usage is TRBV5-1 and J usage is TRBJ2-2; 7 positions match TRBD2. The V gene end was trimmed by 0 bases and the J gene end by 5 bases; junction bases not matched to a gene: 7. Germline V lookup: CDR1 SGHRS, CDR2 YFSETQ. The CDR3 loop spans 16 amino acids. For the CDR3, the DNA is TGCGCCAGCAGCTTGGCGACTAGCCCTCGGACCGGGGAGCTGTTTTTT. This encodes CASSLATSPRTGELFF. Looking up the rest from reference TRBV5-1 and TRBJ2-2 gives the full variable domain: KAGVTQTPRYLIKTRGQQVTLSCSPISGHRSVSWYQQTPGQGLQFLFEYFSETQRNKGNFPGRFSGRQFSNSRSEMNVSTLELGDSALYLCASSLATSPRTGELFFGEGSRLTVL.

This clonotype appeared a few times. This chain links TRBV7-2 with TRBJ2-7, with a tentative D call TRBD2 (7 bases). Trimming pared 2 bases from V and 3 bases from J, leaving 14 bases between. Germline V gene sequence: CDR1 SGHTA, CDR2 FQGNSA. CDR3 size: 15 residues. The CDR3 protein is CASSLNGGHHYEQYF. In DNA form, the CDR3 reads TGTGCCAGCAGCTTAAACGGGGGGCATCACTACGAGCAGTACTTC.

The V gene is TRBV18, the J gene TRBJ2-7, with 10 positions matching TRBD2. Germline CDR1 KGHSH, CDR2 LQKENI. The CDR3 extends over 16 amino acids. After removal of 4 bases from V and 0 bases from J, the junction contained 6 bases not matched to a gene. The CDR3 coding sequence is TGTGCCAGCTCACTCGGGACTAGCGCTTACTCCTACGAGCAGTACTTC. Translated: CASSLGTSAYSYEQYF.

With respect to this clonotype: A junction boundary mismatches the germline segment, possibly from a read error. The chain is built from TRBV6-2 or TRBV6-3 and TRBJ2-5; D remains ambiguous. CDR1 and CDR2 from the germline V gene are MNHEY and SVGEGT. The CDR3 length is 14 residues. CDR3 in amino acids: CASKHLEPKETQYF. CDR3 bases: TGTGCCAGCAAGCACCTAGAGCCGAAGGAGACCCAGTATTTC.

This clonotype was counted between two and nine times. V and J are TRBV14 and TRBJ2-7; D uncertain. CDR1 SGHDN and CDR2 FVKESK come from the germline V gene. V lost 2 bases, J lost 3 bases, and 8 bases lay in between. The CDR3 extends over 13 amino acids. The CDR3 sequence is CASSQLAYYEQYF. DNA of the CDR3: TGTGCCAGCAGCCAACTTGCCTACTACGAGCAGTACTTC.

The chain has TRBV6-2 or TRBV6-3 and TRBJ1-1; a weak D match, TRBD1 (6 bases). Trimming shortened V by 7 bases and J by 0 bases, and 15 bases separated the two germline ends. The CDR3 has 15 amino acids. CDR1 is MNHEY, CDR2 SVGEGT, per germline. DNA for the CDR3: TGTGCCAGCAATTCCCACGGGGGCTTGAACACTGAAGCTTTCTTT. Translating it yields CASNSHGGLNTEAFF.

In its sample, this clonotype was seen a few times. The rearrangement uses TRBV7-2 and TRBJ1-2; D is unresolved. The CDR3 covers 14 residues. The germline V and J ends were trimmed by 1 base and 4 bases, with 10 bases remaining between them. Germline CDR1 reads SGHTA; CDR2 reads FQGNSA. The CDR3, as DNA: TGTGCCAGCAGCTTAGGCCGGACGGGCTATGGCTACACCTTC. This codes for CASSLGRTGYGYTF.

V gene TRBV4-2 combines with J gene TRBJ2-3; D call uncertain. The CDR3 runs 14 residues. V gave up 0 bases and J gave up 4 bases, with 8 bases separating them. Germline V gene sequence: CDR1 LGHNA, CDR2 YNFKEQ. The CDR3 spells CASSQETAADTQYF. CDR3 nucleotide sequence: TGTGCCAGCAGCCAAGAGACGGCGGCAGATACGCAGTATTTT.

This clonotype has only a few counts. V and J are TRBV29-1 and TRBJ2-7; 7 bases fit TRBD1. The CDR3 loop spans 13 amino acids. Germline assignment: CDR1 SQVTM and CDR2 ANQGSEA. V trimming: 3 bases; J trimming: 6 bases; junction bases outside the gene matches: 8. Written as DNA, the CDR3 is TGCAGCGTTGAGTCAGGGGGTGTCCGCGAGCAGTACTTC. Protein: CSVESGGVREQYF.

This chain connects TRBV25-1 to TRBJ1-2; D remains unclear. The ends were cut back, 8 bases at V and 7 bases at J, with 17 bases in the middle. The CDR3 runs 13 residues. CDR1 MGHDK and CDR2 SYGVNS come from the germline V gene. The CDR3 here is CASALEGLGGYTF. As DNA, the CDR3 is TGTGCCAGCGCGCTCGAAGGGTTGGGTGGCTACACCTTC.

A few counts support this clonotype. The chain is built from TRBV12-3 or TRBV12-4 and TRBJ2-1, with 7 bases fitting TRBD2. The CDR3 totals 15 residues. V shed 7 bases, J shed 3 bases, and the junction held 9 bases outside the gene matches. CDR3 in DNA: TGTGCCAGCACCTCTTATAGCGGGCTCTACAATGAGCAGTTCTTC. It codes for CASTSYSGLYNEQFF.

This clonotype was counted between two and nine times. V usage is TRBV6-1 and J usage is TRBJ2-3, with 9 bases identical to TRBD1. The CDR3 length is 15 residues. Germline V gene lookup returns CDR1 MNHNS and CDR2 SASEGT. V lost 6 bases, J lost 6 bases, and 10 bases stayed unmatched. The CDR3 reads CASSPGTGWWDTQYF. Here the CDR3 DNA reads TGTGCCAGCAGCCCCGGGACAGGGTGGTGGGATACGCAGTATTTT.

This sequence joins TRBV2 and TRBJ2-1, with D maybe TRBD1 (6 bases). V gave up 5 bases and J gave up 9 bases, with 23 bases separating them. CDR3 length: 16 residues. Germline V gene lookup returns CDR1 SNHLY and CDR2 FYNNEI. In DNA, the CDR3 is TGTGCCAGCAGTCCCCTAAGGGGGATGACTTCGTCTGAGCAGTTCTTC. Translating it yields CASSPLRGMTSSEQFF.